This TCR beta chain was recovered during a study of glioma-infiltrating T cells. Findings and limits, study-wide: CDR3 overlap between tissue and blood was very small. Tissue-blood divergence was below expectation in non-neoplastic patients, above in gliomas.

This clonotype was observed many times. Its antigen remains unidentified. Using RNA template, CDR3s of TCR alpha and beta were amplified with iRepertoire arm-PCR. Input was roughly 85-400 ng of tissue mRNA or PBMC total RNA. TCRdb re-derived calls from the multiplex PCR reads in MiXCR, one entry per CDR3 protein. The sample includes about 180,000 distinct CDR3 sequences, under 55% of them seen just once. V gave up 4 bases and J gave up 7 bases, with 8 bases separating them. Per germline, CDR1 MDHEN and CDR2 SYDVKM. This CDR3 is 13 amino acids long. The chain joins TRBV28 to TRBJ1-6; D gene ambiguous. The clonotype comes from a human donor with low-grade glioma or glioblastoma, undergoing nonglioma brain surgery, or in good health (not recorded which). The sequencing sample was made of glioma tissue, nonneoplastic brain tissue, or PBMCs (not recorded which). The chain's CDR3 is CASSSRLNSPLHF. As DNA, the CDR3 is TGTGCCAGCAGTTCTAGACTGAATTCACCCCTCCACTTT.